Below are 24 T cell receptor beta chains sequenced from a single sample in a study of T cells after yellow fever vaccination. MiXCR, applied by TCRdb to the 5' RACE reads, yields one record per CDR3 protein. The sample yields roughly 50,000 distinct CDR3 sequences, 7% to 8.5% seen once. The source was CD8+ T cells sorted from PBMCs, collected around 14 days after the first yellow fever vaccination. These receptors all come from a young man who received the YFV17D yellow fever vaccine.

The sample holds many counts of this clonotype. V and J are TRBV29-1 and TRBJ2-1; 14 bases line up with TRBD2. CDR3 length: 15 amino acids. Trimming took 0 bases from V and 7 from J; bases not matched to a gene: 2. The germline V gene has CDR1 SQVTM and CDR2 ANQGSEA. The CDR3 coding sequence is TGCAGCGTTGAAGACAGGACTAGCGGGGGGAATGAGCAGTTCTTC. Protein: CSVEDRTSGGNEQFF.

This clonotype has ten or more counts. This chain links TRBV12-3 or TRBV12-4 with TRBJ2-1; D might be TRBD1 (5 bases). This CDR3 has 13 residues. Trimming removed 5 bases from V and 7 bases from J, with 12 bases in between. Here the CDR3 reads CASSPDKGNEQFF. Written as DNA, the CDR3 is TGTGCCAGCAGTCCGGACAAAGGGAATGAGCAGTTCTTC.

This clonotype was observed many times. The CDR3 is CASQGLQETQYF. The DNA of the CDR3 is TGTGCCAGCCAGGGTCTACAAGAGACCCAGTACTTC. J is TRBJ2-5 and V is TRBV11-1, with D maybe TRBD1 (5 bases). There are 12 residues in the CDR3. The germline V and J ends were trimmed by 8 bases and 2 bases, with 9 bases remaining between them. Germline values: CDR1 SGHAT, CDR2 FQDESV (reference sequence).

This clonotype was observed at least ten times. This chain connects TRBV7-9 to TRBJ2-3; TRBD2 agrees at 8 bases. There are 14 residues in the CDR3. From germline, CDR1 is SEHNR and CDR2 FQNEAQ (reference sequence). J lost 13 bases, V lost 4 bases, and 13 bases had no gene match. The CDR3 nucleotides read TGTGCCAGCAGCTCCTCCGGGACTAGATTTGGAAAGTATTTT. Its protein product is CASSSSGTRFGKYF.

This clonotype was picked up many times. V gene TRBV2 combines with J gene TRBJ1-5; D is ambiguous. V was pared by 2 bases and J by 5 bases, with 10 bases between. This CDR3 region has 14 residues. CDR1 SNHLY and CDR2 FYNNEI come from the germline V gene. CDR3 amino acids: CASSERAEDQPQHF. CDR3 DNA: TGTGCCAGCAGTGAACGGGCAGAAGATCAGCCCCAGCATTTT.

This clonotype showed up many times. CDR3 DNA: TGCGCCAGCAGCCCGGCAGCGGGGGCCTTCACAGATACGCAGTATTTT. As protein: CASSPAAGAFTDTQYF. The V call is TRBV5-1, the J call TRBJ2-3; 8 positions agree with TRBD2. The germline V gene has CDR1 SGHRS and CDR2 YFSETQ. J was trimmed by 2 bases and V by 4 bases; bases with no gene match: 9. The CDR3 runs 16 residues.

This clonotype has ten or more counts. The CDR3 reads CSARDVVTFYEQYF. CDR3 nucleotides: TGCAGTGCTAGAGATGTAGTGACATTCTACGAGCAGTACTTC. V usage is TRBV20-1 and J usage is TRBJ2-7; D unresolved. This CDR3 is built from 14 residues. Germline assignment: CDR1 DFQATT and CDR2 SNEGSKA (reference sequence). V dropped 0 bases and J dropped 3 bases, with 12 bases sitting between them.

Concerning this clonotype: A much larger clonotype is one base distant, so this may be a read error. V usage is TRBV27 and J usage is TRBJ2-2; no clear D. Germline CDR1 MNHEY, CDR2 SMNVEV (reference sequence). V was cut by 3 bases and J by 7 bases, with 9 bases left in between. The CDR3 runs 13 residues. CDR3 DNA sequence: TGTGCCAGCAGTTTCAGGCGGATCGGGGAGCTGTTTTTT. Its protein is CASSFRRIGELFF.

Ten or more counts support this clonotype. The V and J genes are TRBV4-1 and TRBJ2-2, with 8 bases matching TRBD2. From germline, CDR1 is MGHRA and CDR2 YSYEKL. This CDR3 is 17 amino acids long. V shed 1 base and J 3 bases; nucleotides not matched to a gene: 7. The CDR3 here is CASSQGEPAGDTGELFF. The DNA for the CDR3 is TGCGCCAGCAGCCAAGGAGAGCCAGCGGGGGACACCGGGGAGCTGTTTTTT.

This clonotype was picked up many times. The genes are TRBV29-1 and TRBJ2-5; D perhaps matches TRBD1 (5 bases). The V end was cut by 2 bases, the J end by 0 bases, with 7 bases between. The CDR3 has 13 amino acids. Germline CDR1 and CDR2: SQVTM and ANQGSEA. This chain's CDR3 is CSVEWGHQETQYF. The CDR3 nucleotides are TGCAGCGTTGAATGGGGCCACCAAGAGACCCAGTACTTC.

The sample holds many counts of this clonotype. V and J are TRBV10-2 and TRBJ1-1, with D possibly matching TRBD1 (6 bases). V dropped 0 bases and J dropped 5 bases, with 19 bases sitting between them. The CDR3 has 17 amino acids. Germline CDR1 is WSHSY and CDR2 is SAAADI. For the CDR3, the DNA is TGCGCCAGCAGTGAGTCGAGTAGACAGGAGAAAGGAACTGAAGCTTTCTTT. The encoded protein is CASSESSRQEKGTEAFF.

This clonotype was counted many times. V usage is TRBV24-1 and J usage is TRBJ2-3, with D perhaps TRBD1 or TRBD2 (6 bases each). The CDR3 length is 16 residues. Germline V lookup: CDR1 KGHDR, CDR2 SFDVKD. V shed 0 bases and J shed 3 bases, with 12 bases lying between them. DNA of the CDR3: TGTGCCACCAGTGATTTGACGACAGGAGGGACAGATACGCAGTATTTT. It translates to CATSDLTTGGTDTQYF.

In its sample, this clonotype was seen a few times. The chain joins TRBV12-3 or TRBV12-4 to TRBJ2-7, with 7 bases that match TRBD1. The V segment lost 6 bases and the J segment 4 bases; nucleotides outside the gene matches: 9. This CDR3 has 14 residues. CDR3 in DNA: TGTGCCAGCAGCCCCGGGACAGCACGATACGAGCAGTACTTC. Translated: CASSPGTARYEQYF.

This clonotype was recorded many times. The rearrangement joins TRBV27 to TRBJ2-7; maybe TRBD2 (6 bases). Germline assignment: CDR1 MNHEY and CDR2 SMNVEV (reference sequence). V lost 1 base to trimming and J lost 5 bases, with 9 bases between them. This CDR3 is built from 13 residues. The CDR3 nucleotides read TGTGCCAGCAGTTTATGGTCGGGGGACGAGCAGTACTTC. This codes for CASSLWSGDEQYF.

This clonotype has a count of ten or more. The CDR3 loop is CASEEAGRGGSNYGYTF. CDR3 DNA sequence: TGTGCCAGCGAAGAGGCCGGTCGGGGAGGTTCTAACTATGGCTACACCTTC. The rearrangement links TRBV7-2 to TRBJ1-2; D gene unclear. Germline V CDR1 and CDR2: SGHTA, FQGNSA. The germline V and J ends were trimmed by 8 bases and 0 bases, with 22 bases remaining between them. The length of the CDR3 is 17 residues. Full variable domain (rest looked up from reference TRBV7-2 and TRBJ1-2): GAGVSQSPSNKVTEKGKDVELRCDPISGHTALYWYRQSLGQGLEFLIYFQGNSAPDKSGLPSDRFSAERTGGSVSTLTIQRTQQEDSAVYLCASEEAGRGGSNYGYTFGSGTRLTVV.

This clonotype was counted many times. The chain couples TRBV5-1 to TRBJ2-7; TRBD1 agrees at 7 bases. Germline V gene lookup returns CDR1 SGHRS and CDR2 YFSETQ. The J segment lost 6 bases and the V segment lost 2 bases, leaving 8 bases of the junction unmatched. The CDR3 runs 14 residues. The CDR3: CASSFGDREGEQYV. Here the CDR3 DNA reads TGCGCCAGCAGCTTCGGAGACAGGGAAGGCGAGCAGTACGTC.

This clonotype was observed at least ten times. The chain links TRBV6-2 or TRBV6-3 to TRBJ1-1; 7 nucleotides align to TRBD1. The CDR3 totals 14 residues. With 4 bases clipped from V and 1 base from J, the junction kept 3 bases outside the gene matches. CDR1 is MNHEY, CDR2 SVGEGT, per germline. CDR3 sequence (DNA): TGTGCCAGCAGTTCCGGACAGGCGAACACTGAAGCTTTCTTT. It specifies CASSSGQANTEAFF.

The V gene is TRBV10-3, the J gene TRBJ2-7; D is possibly TRBD1 (6 bases). The V end was cut by 4 bases, the J end by 5 bases, with 9 bases between. Germline V CDR1 and CDR2: ENHRY, SYGVKD. This CDR3 is 12 amino acids long. DNA for the CDR3: TGTGCCATCAGTGTAACAGGGAACGAGCAGTACGTC. Translating gives CAISVTGNEQYV.

This clonotype was seen many times. The CDR3 DNA reads as TGTGCCAGCAGCTTAGGGGTTGGCTACACCTTC. It codes for CASSLGVGYTF. V is TRBV11-2 and J is TRBJ1-2; D remains ambiguous. The germline CDR1 and CDR2 sequences are SGHAT and FQNNGV. This CDR3 contains 11 residues. V was clipped by 1 base and J by 7 bases, with 4 bases between them.

In its sample, this clonotype was seen many times. The CDR3 is CASSYRERGGNEQFF. The DNA for the CDR3 is TGTGCCAGCAGTTATAGGGAAAGGGGTGGCAATGAGCAGTTCTTC. The chain is built from TRBV6-2 or TRBV6-3 and TRBJ2-1, with D tentatively TRBD1 (5 bases). V gave up 3 bases and J gave up 6 bases, with 15 bases separating them. The CDR3 spans 15 residues. Germline V lookup: CDR1 MNHEY, CDR2 SVGEGT.

This clonotype was seen more than once but under ten times. This chain connects TRBV7-9 to TRBJ1-4, with a possible D match to TRBD1 (5 bases). With 3 bases removed from V and 8 bases from J, the gap between germline ends came to 10 bases. The CDR3 extends over 13 amino acids. The germline CDR1 and CDR2 sequences are SEHNR and FQNEAQ (reference sequence). The CDR3 DNA reads TGTGCCAGCAGCTTGGGACGATGGGAAAAACTGTTTTTT. It codes for CASSLGRWEKLFF.

This clonotype came up a few times. J is TRBJ2-5 and V is TRBV7-8; D is perhaps TRBD1 (6 bases). This CDR3 is 17 amino acids long. Between the trimmed V and J ends, which lost 4 bases and 1 base, there was a span of 19 bases. CDR1 is SGHVS, CDR2 FQNEAQ, per germline. CDR3 DNA sequence: TGTGCCAGCAGCTGGGACACAACCGACGCCACCCAAGAGACCCAGTACTTC. Encoded protein: CASSWDTTDATQETQYF.

At least ten counts were recorded for this clonotype. The chain uses TRBV29-1 and TRBJ1-1, with D perhaps TRBD1 (5 bases). The germline gives CDR1 SQVTM, CDR2 ANQGSEA. Trimming took off 4 bases at V and 0 bases at J, with 9 bases between the two ends. This CDR3 is built from 13 residues. CDR3 protein: CSVGGELNTEAFF. The CDR3 DNA follows: TGCAGCGTTGGGGGGGAGTTGAACACTGAAGCTTTCTTT.

This clonotype was seen many times. The chain links TRBV30 to TRBJ2-1, with D hard to call. This CDR3 has 11 amino acids. Germline V lookup: CDR1 GTSNPN, CDR2 SVGIG (reference sequence). V was pared by 2 bases and J by 8 bases, with 7 bases between. The CDR3 DNA reads as TGTGCCTGGAGTCAGGTGTATGAGCAGTTCTTC. It is translated as CAWSQVYEQFF.